Below are 24 T cell receptor beta chains sequenced from a single sample in a study of T cells in Graves' hyperthyroidism and ophthalmopathy. Amplification yielded TCR beta CDR3 regions, with RNA transcripts as the source. HTBI primers were employed in a first-round RT-PCR of the TCR CDR3. TCRdb reprocessed the multiplex PCR reads with MiXCR, giving one entry per CDR3 protein. In the table there are approximately 600,000 distinct CDR3 sequences, more than 11% of which are singletons. The sequencing input was blood. These receptors came from a woman aged 25 to 45 with Graves' hyperthyroidism that later progressed to Graves' ophthalmopathy.

CDR3 nucleotide sequence: TGTGCCAGCAAGAGTCCGAGCTCCTACAATGAGCAGTTCTTC. Amino acids: CASKSPSSYNEQFF. The rearrangement links TRBV5-4 to TRBJ2-1; D is unclear. Per the germline V gene, CDR1 is SGHNT and CDR2 is YYREEE (reference sequence). The CDR3 spans 14 residues. Trimming left V 6 bases short and J 0 bases short, with 10 bases between.

This clonotype came up many times. V is TRBV7-2 and J is TRBJ2-1; D not certain. The V end lost 2 bases, the J end lost 2 bases, and 10 bases lay between the germline ends. Germline CDR1 and CDR2: SGHTA and FQGNSA. CDR3 length: 15 residues. The CDR3 region is CASSLISGAYNEQFF. CDR3 DNA: TGTGCCAGCAGCTTAATATCCGGAGCCTACAATGAGCAGTTCTTC.

This clonotype was picked up many times. The rearrangement links TRBV11-3 to TRBJ2-2; 9 bases are shared with TRBD2. The CDR3 is made up of 16 amino acids. The V segment lost 2 bases and the J segment 6 bases; nucleotides outside the gene matches: 7. Germline V gene sequence: CDR1 SGHNT, CDR2 YENEEA. The CDR3 is CASSLTSGLGAGELFF. CDR3 DNA: TGTGCCAGCAGCTTAACTAGCGGGCTAGGGGCCGGGGAGCTGTTTTTT.

This clonotype was observed at least ten times. This sequence joins TRBV5-6 and TRBJ2-3, with TRBD1 identical over 7 bases. Germline assignment: CDR1 SGHDT and CDR2 YYEEEE. Trimming at V came to 2 bases and at J to 5 bases, leaving 11 bases not matched to a gene. The CDR3 sequence is 16 residues long. CDR3 DNA sequence: TGTGCCAGCAGCTTCGTCGCCAGGGGGTATGAAGATACGCAGTATTTT. Its translation is CASSFVARGYEDTQYF.

This clonotype appeared many times. This chain uses TRBV2 with TRBJ2-5, with 9 bases aligning to TRBD2. CDR1 and CDR2 (germline): SNHLY, FYNNEI. After removal of 0 bases from V and 1 base from J, the junction contained 6 bases not matched to a gene. The CDR3 is made up of 17 amino acids. CDR3 coding DNA: TGTGCCAGCAGTGAAGCTTGGGCAGCGGGAGGCCAAGAGACCCAGTACTTC. It yields the protein CASSEAWAAGGQETQYF.

This clonotype was picked up many times. The chain employs TRBV6-2 or TRBV6-3 and TRBJ2-1; D is unclear. Trimming pared 7 bases from V and 6 bases from J, leaving 13 bases between. The CDR3 spans 13 residues. From germline, CDR1 is MNHEY and CDR2 SVGEGT. The chain's CDR3 is CASTKTGTNEQFF. Here the CDR3 DNA reads TGTGCCAGCACCAAGACCGGTACCAATGAGCAGTTCTTC.

This clonotype was seen more than once but under ten times. In DNA form, the CDR3 reads TGTGCCTGGAGTGCGGGACAGGGGGCCCACGAGCAGTACTTC. Translating it yields CAWSAGQGAHEQYF. The genes are TRBV30 and TRBJ2-7; TRBD1 matches at 12 bases. CDR1 GTSNPN and CDR2 SVGIG come from the germline V gene (reference sequence). The J segment lost 5 bases and the V segment lost 1 base, leaving 3 bases of the junction unmatched. The CDR3 contains 14 residues. Variable domain in full (rest from reference TRBV30 and TRBJ2-7): SQTIHQWPATLVQPVGSPLSLECTVEGTSNPNLYWYRQAAGRGLQLLFYSVGIGQISSEVPQNLSASRPQDRQFILSSKKLLLSDSGFYLCAWSAGQGAHEQYFGPGTRLTVT.

This clonotype was counted many times. This sequence joins TRBV27 and TRBJ2-3, with D possibly TRBD1 on 5 matching bases. With 0 bases removed from V and 4 bases from J, the gap between germline ends came to 14 bases. The germline V gene encodes CDR1 MNHEY and CDR2 SMNVEV (reference sequence). This CDR3 is 16 amino acids long. This CDR3 reads CASSLSWQGGPDTQYF. CDR3 sequence (DNA): TGTGCCAGCAGTTTATCTTGGCAGGGCGGTCCAGATACGCAGTATTTT.

This clonotype was counted at least ten times. The chain links TRBV7-9 to TRBJ1-2; 9 bases are a match to TRBD1. J lost 7 bases, V lost 4 bases, and 7 bases had no gene match. Per germline, CDR1 SEHNR and CDR2 FQNEAQ (reference sequence). This CDR3 region has 14 residues. CDR3 residues: CASSSQDRGAGYTF. The CDR3 coding sequence is TGTGCCAGCAGCTCACAGGACAGGGGTGCTGGCTACACCTTC.

This clonotype was detected a few times. The chain has TRBV5-1 and TRBJ1-4, with no clear D. Per germline, CDR1 SGHRS and CDR2 YFSETQ. This CDR3 has 15 amino acids. The V end was cut by 2 bases, the J end by 8 bases, with 16 bases between. The CDR3 is CASSFSGEADEKLFF. CDR3 coding DNA: TGCGCCAGCAGCTTTAGCGGGGAGGCGGACGAAAAACTGTTTTTT.

Ten or more counts support this clonotype. The CDR3 DNA is TGTGCCATCATGACCGGGACAGGGTATGGCTACACCTTC. This gives the protein CAIMTGTGYGYTF. V usage is TRBV12-3 or TRBV12-4 and J usage is TRBJ1-2, with 9 bases fitting TRBD1. Trimming removed 10 bases from V and 5 bases from J; junction bases left unmatched: 8. The CDR3 has 13 residues.

This clonotype was detected ten times or more. This chain links TRBV27 with TRBJ1-5; D gene unclear. Germline CDR1 MNHEY, CDR2 SMNVEV (reference sequence). This CDR3 contains 14 residues. V lost 2 bases and J 6 bases, leaving 11 bases between the germline ends. DNA of the CDR3: TGTGCCAGCAGTTTACGAGGACGAGGTCAGCCCCAGCATTTT. The encoded protein is CASSLRGRGQPQHF.

This clonotype was counted ten times or more. The chain has TRBV10-3 and TRBJ2-2, with D unclear. Germline CDR1 reads ENHRY; CDR2 reads SYGVKD. Trimming removed 7 bases from V and 7 bases from J, with 4 bases in between. The CDR3 runs to 10 residues. In DNA, the CDR3 is TGTGCCATCAAGGGCGGGGAGCTGTTTTTT. Protein product: CAIKGGELFF.

V usage is TRBV7-3 and J usage is TRBJ2-1, with 9 positions matching TRBD2. J was trimmed by 10 bases and V by 4 bases; bases with no gene match: 20. Germline CDR1 and CDR2: SGHTA and FQGTGA. The CDR3 contains 18 residues. The CDR3 region has the DNA TGTGCCAGCAGCTCGACAGGGCGGGAGGGCGCCGGGGGGGGGGAGCAGTTCTTC. Its protein is CASSSTGREGAGGGEQFF.

This clonotype was recorded many times. The chain is built from TRBV27 and TRBJ2-5; TRBD2 agrees at 7 bases. V gave up 4 bases and J gave up 0 bases; unmatched junction bases: 5. The CDR3 length is 15 residues. Germline-derived CDR1 and CDR2 are MNHEY and SMNVEV (reference sequence). Here the CDR3 reads CASSSLATNQETQYF. CDR3 in DNA: TGTGCCAGCAGTTCACTAGCGACCAACCAAGAGACCCAGTACTTC.

The chain links TRBV20-1 to TRBJ2-6; possibly TRBD2 for D (6 bases). CDR1 and CDR2 from the germline V gene are DFQATT and SNEGSKA (reference sequence). V lost 7 bases and J 4 bases, leaving 11 bases between the germline ends. This CDR3 has 13 residues. CDR3 in DNA: TGCAGTGTGGGGGGTATCGGGGCCAACGTCCTGACTTTC. Protein product: CSVGGIGANVLTF.

This clonotype was seen a handful of times. The genes are TRBV7-2 and TRBJ1-2, with a weak D call TRBD1 (5 bases). The CDR3 sequence is 14 residues long. The ends were cut back, 1 base at V and 4 bases at J, with 10 bases in the middle. Germline CDR1 SGHTA, CDR2 FQGNSA. The CDR3 DNA reads TGTGCCAGCAGCTTAGTAGGGGACCCCTATGGCTACACCTTC. Translation gives CASSLVGDPYGYTF.

The V call is TRBV24-1, the J call TRBJ2-7; perhaps TRBD2 as D (7 bases). Per germline, CDR1 KGHDR and CDR2 SFDVKD. The CDR3 loop spans 13 amino acids. The V gene lost 10 bases and the J gene lost 5 bases, with 17 bases spanning the gap. This CDR3 is CATGGGAGDEQYF. CDR3 nucleotides: TGTGCCACAGGGGGAGGGGCTGGCGACGAGCAGTACTTC.

Regarding this clonotype: A much larger clone lies a single base off, so this may be a read error. This rearrangement joins TRBV3-1 to TRBJ2-7, with TRBD2 matching over 10 bases. The V segment lost 6 bases and the J segment 7 bases; nucleotides outside the gene matches: 9. This CDR3 region has 14 residues. The germline V gene has CDR1 LGHDT and CDR2 YNNKEL (reference sequence). CDR3 sequence: CASRGASGSDEQYF. CDR3 DNA: TGTGCCAGCAGAGGCGCTAGCGGGAGCGATGAGCAGTACTTC.

There are a few counts of this clonotype. The rearrangement joins TRBV20-1 to TRBJ1-5; TRBD1 matches at 7 bases. Germline assignment: CDR1 DFQATT and CDR2 SNEGSKA (reference sequence). There are 13 residues in the CDR3. The V segment lost 5 bases and the J segment 4 bases; nucleotides outside the gene matches: 5. This CDR3 reads CSAPDRVNQPQHF. The CDR3 DNA follows: TGCAGTGCTCCCGACAGGGTGAATCAGCCCCAGCATTTT.

There are many counts of this clonotype. The gene calls are TRBV12-3 or TRBV12-4 and TRBJ1-1; no reliable D call. This CDR3 region has 15 residues. V shed 2 bases and J shed 0 bases, with 10 bases lying between them. The CDR3 coding sequence is TGTGCCAGCAGTTTAACAGACGCCATGAACACTGAAGCTTTCTTT. Protein: CASSLTDAMNTEAFF.

In this sample, this clonotype turned up many times. J is TRBJ2-1 and V is TRBV2, with 10 bases matching TRBD2. V shed 6 bases and J 8 bases; nucleotides not matched to a gene: 10. The CDR3 covers 15 residues. Germline V gene lookup returns CDR1 SNHLY and CDR2 FYNNEI. CDR3 bases: TGTGCCAGCAGGACCGCTAGCGGGAGAAAGGATGAGCAGTTCTTC. This sequence encodes CASRTASGRKDEQFF. Filled out from reference TRBV2 and TRBJ2-1, the complete variable domain reads EPEVTQTPSHQVTQMGQEVILRCVPISNHLYFYWYRQILGQKVEFLVSFYNNEISEKSEIFDDQFSVERPDGSNFTLKIRSTKLEDSAMYFCASRTASGRKDEQFFGPGTRLTVL.

This clonotype was picked up many times. The chain joins TRBV7-2 to TRBJ2-2; tentative D call: TRBD2 (5 bases). This CDR3 is built from 15 residues. Germline CDR1 SGHTA, CDR2 FQGNSA. The V end lost 5 bases, the J end lost 1 base, and 11 bases lay between the germline ends. The CDR3 DNA reads TGTGCCAGCAGCGGAACGGGGTGGAACACCGGGGAGCTGTTTTTT. Protein product: CASSGTGWNTGELFF. The variable domain in full, with the rest retrieved from reference TRBV7-2 and TRBJ2-2, is GAGVSQSPSNKVTEKGKDVELRCDPISGHTALYWYRQSLGQGLEFLIYFQGNSAPDKSGLPSDRFSAERTGGSVSTLTIQRTQQEDSAVYLCASSGTGWNTGELFFGEGSRLTVL.

DNA for the CDR3: TGTGCCAGCAGTTTCATTCCACCCTACGAGCAGTACTTC. Its protein product is CASSFIPPYEQYF. V gene TRBV28 combines with J gene TRBJ2-7; D gene ambiguous. The germline gives CDR1 MDHEN, CDR2 SYDVKM. V was shortened by 3 bases and J by 2 bases, with 8 bases between the two germline ends. This CDR3 region has 13 residues.